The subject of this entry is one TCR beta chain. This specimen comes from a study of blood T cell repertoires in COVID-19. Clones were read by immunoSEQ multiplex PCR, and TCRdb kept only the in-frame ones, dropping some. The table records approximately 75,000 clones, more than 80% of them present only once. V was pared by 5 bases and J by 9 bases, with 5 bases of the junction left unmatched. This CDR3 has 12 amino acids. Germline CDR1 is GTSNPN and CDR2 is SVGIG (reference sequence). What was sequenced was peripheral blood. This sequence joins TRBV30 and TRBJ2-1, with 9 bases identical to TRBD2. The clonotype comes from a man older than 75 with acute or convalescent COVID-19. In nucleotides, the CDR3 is TGTGCCTGGGAGGGGACTAGCTCTGAGCAGTTCTTC. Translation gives CAWEGTSSEQFF.